The 28 T cell receptor beta chains reported below all come from one sample, sequenced in a study of T cell responses to AZD1222 COVID-19 vaccine. Method: immunoSEQ multiplex PCR; TCRdb's copy keeps in-frame clones and lacks some. This table holds nearly 90,000 clones, around nine tenths found once. Material: peripheral blood, obtained 28 days after the second AZD1222 dose. The origin of the receptors is an adult who received the AZD1222 COVID-19 vaccine.

For this clone: One end of the junction fails to match germline, which may point to a read error. The rearrangement joins TRBV6-6 to TRBJ2-1; the match to TRBD1 covers 8 bases. The germline V gene has CDR1 MNHNY and CDR2 SVGAGI (reference sequence). There are 12 residues in the CDR3. The CDR3 loop reads CASSYVGQGWVF. CDR3 bases: TGTGCCAGCAGTTACGTCGGACAGGGATGGGTCTTC.

The CDR3 DNA reads TGTGCCAGCAGAAGACAGGCTGGGGCCAACGTCCTGACTTTC. Translation: CASRRQAGANVLTF. The chain has TRBV6-5 and TRBJ2-6; TRBD1 is a possible D gene (6 bases). Trimming took off 6 bases at V and 2 bases at J, with 8 bases between the two ends. The CDR3 has 14 amino acids. Per germline, CDR1 MNHEY and CDR2 SVGAGI.

V gene TRBV6-1 combines with J gene TRBJ1-2, with D unclear. Germline CDR1 and CDR2: MNHNS and SASEGT. This CDR3 is built from 16 residues. Deletions cut 1 base from V and 0 bases from J, with 12 bases between. The CDR3 here is CASSEGKNPANYGYTF. CDR3 DNA: TGTGCCAGCAGTGAAGGAAAGAATCCAGCTAACTATGGCTACACCTTC.

The V gene is TRBV30, the J gene TRBJ1-1; D is undetermined. V lost 1 base and J 0 bases, leaving 12 bases between the germline ends. Germline CDR1 and CDR2: GTSNPN and SVGIG (reference sequence). The CDR3 has 15 residues. The CDR3 DNA sequence: TGTGCCTGGAGTGGGTTTAACAGAATGAACACTGAAGCTTTCTTT. Translation gives CAWSGFNRMNTEAFF.

This clone was seen only once. The gene calls are TRBV25-1 and TRBJ2-3, with 8 bases identical to TRBD1. V lost 4 bases, J lost 1 base, and 4 bases stayed unmatched. Germline loops: CDR1 MGHDK, CDR2 SYGVNS. The CDR3 consists of 15 residues. The CDR3, as DNA: TGTGCCAGCAGTGGCGGGACAGGCCGCACAGATACGCAGTATTTT. Encoded protein: CASSGGTGRTDTQYF.

The V call is TRBV5-8, the J call TRBJ1-2; TRBD1 agrees at 9 bases. The V segment lost 4 bases and the J segment 4 bases; nucleotides outside the gene matches: 11. This CDR3 is 16 amino acids long. In germline, CDR1 is SGHTS, CDR2 YDEGEE. The CDR3 DNA sequence: TGTGCCAGCAGCACAGGATTTAGACAGGGGGGCTATGGCTACACCTTC. Its protein product is CASSTGFRQGGYGYTF.

CDR3 sequence: CASSPSLYEQYF. Written as DNA, the CDR3 is TGTGCCAGCAGTCCTAGCCTCTACGAGCAGTACTTC. The chain employs TRBV12-3 or TRBV12-4 and TRBJ2-7; TRBD2 is a possible D gene (5 bases). V dropped 5 bases and J dropped 3 bases, with 8 bases sitting between them. The CDR3 loop spans 12 amino acids.

In this sample, this clone turned up once. The chain joins TRBV28 to TRBJ1-2; no reliable D call. Germline V gives CDR1 MDHEN, CDR2 SYDVKM. Trimming shortened V by 6 bases and J by 5 bases, and 16 bases separated the two germline ends. The CDR3 has 14 amino acids. CDR3 bases: TGTGCCAGCAGACCCTCTGGTGCCAGATATGGCTACACCTTC. It translates to CASRPSGARYGYTF.

The chain combines TRBV14 with TRBJ2-7; D is possibly TRBD2 (5 bases). The V gene lost 3 bases and the J gene lost 6 bases, with 24 bases spanning the gap. Germline CDR1 reads SGHDN; CDR2 reads FVKESK. The CDR3 has 17 residues. CDR3 residues: CASSHLSAGQTGGEQYF. The CDR3 DNA reads as TGTGCCAGCAGCCATCTATCCGCCGGGCAAACCGGAGGCGAGCAGTACTTC.

The genes are TRBV5-6 and TRBJ2-2; D gene uncertain. This CDR3 comprises 11 residues. Trimming took off 4 bases at V and 7 bases at J, with 5 bases between the two ends. Germline loops: CDR1 SGHDT, CDR2 YYEEEE. CDR3 amino acids: CASSLLGELFF. In DNA form, the CDR3 reads TGTGCCAGCAGCCTCCTCGGGGAGCTGTTTTTT.

The CDR3 DNA reads TGTGCCAGCAGCCAAGACCGTAACAGGGGTCTCACTGCGGGAAACACCATATATTTT. This codes for CASSQDRNRGLTAGNTIYF. V and J are TRBV3-1 (or the pseudogene TRBV3-2) and TRBJ1-3; TRBD1 agrees at 7 bases. The CDR3 has 19 amino acids. In germline, CDR1 is LGHDT, CDR2 YNNKEL (reference sequence). The ends lost 0 bases at V and 4 bases at J; junction bases unmatched: 15.

This chain links TRBV14 with TRBJ1-2; D is unresolved. V was clipped by 4 bases and J by 8 bases, with 11 bases between them. Germline lookup yields CDR1 SGHDN and CDR2 FVKESK. This CDR3 spans 12 amino acids. CDR3 DNA: TGTGCCAGCAGCCTCAACCTTCAGGGCTACACCTTC. As protein: CASSLNLQGYTF.

The chain links TRBV30 to TRBJ2-3; 12 bases align to TRBD2. Germline assignment: CDR1 GTSNPN and CDR2 SVGIG (reference sequence). The CDR3 covers 16 residues. V shed 2 bases and J 4 bases; nucleotides not matched to a gene: 7. The CDR3: CAWSPLAGGTADTQYF. Here the CDR3 DNA reads TGTGCCTGGAGTCCACTAGCGGGGGGTACGGCAGATACGCAGTATTTT.

The chain couples TRBV12-3 or TRBV12-4 to TRBJ1-4; D call uncertain. The CDR3 is 13 amino acids. V dropped 1 base and J dropped 5 bases, with 5 bases sitting between them. The CDR3 loop reads CASSLDENEKLFF. In nucleotides, the CDR3 is TGTGCCAGCAGTTTAGACGAGAATGAAAAACTGTTTTTT.

V is TRBV10-3 and J is TRBJ2-7, with D unresolved. Deletions cut 1 base from V and 0 bases from J, with 13 bases between. The CDR3 loop spans 16 amino acids. In germline, CDR1 is ENHRY, CDR2 SYGVKD. CDR3 DNA: TGTGCCATCAGTGAGTACCAGCGAAGGAGCTCCTACGAGCAGTACTTC. This sequence encodes CAISEYQRRSSYEQYF.

The chain combines TRBV7-2 with TRBJ2-1, with 8 bases lining up with TRBD2. The CDR3 spans 13 residues. CDR1 is SGHTA, CDR2 FQGNSA, per germline. V shed 8 bases, J shed 5 bases, and the junction held 5 bases outside the gene matches. CDR3 coding DNA: TGTGCCAGCTCGACTAGCGCACACAATGAGCAGTTCTTC. Translation: CASSTSAHNEQFF.

The chain couples TRBV4-1 to TRBJ2-7; 7 nucleotides line up with TRBD1. Germline CDR1 reads MGHRA; CDR2 reads YSYEKL. V was clipped by 1 base and J by 0 bases; unmatched bases: 3. This CDR3 has 15 amino acids. CDR3 residues: CASSQVPGGSYEQYF. For the CDR3, the DNA is TGCGCCAGCAGCCAAGTTCCAGGGGGCTCCTACGAGCAGTACTTC.

The V gene is TRBV6-2 or TRBV6-3, the J gene TRBJ1-2; no clear D gene. CDR1 and CDR2 from the germline V gene are MNHEY and SVGEGT. V lost 2 bases, J lost 4 bases, and 2 bases lay in between. The CDR3 is 11 amino acids. The CDR3 nucleotides read TGTGCCAGCAGTTACCCCTATGGCTACACCTTC. It specifies CASSYPYGYTF.

The CDR3 spells CASSLGHSPLHF. CDR3 DNA sequence: TGTGCCAGCAGCTTGGGTCATTCACCCCTCCACTTT. The V call is TRBV5-6, the J call TRBJ1-6; no clear D gene. Germline loops: CDR1 SGHDT, CDR2 YYEEEE. The CDR3 sequence is 12 residues long. The V end was cut by 0 bases, the J end by 8 bases, with 3 bases between.

The count of this clone is one. The chain uses TRBV5-1 and TRBJ1-1; no clear D. Trimming removed 0 bases from V and 1 base from J, with 13 bases in between. There are 16 residues in the CDR3. Germline V gene data show CDR1 as SGHRS and CDR2 as YFSETQ. The CDR3 bases are TGCGCCAGCAGCTTGGGGAGTCACCTTTCGAACACTGAAGCTTTCTTT. Its translation: CASSLGSHLSNTEAFF.

The chain couples TRBV7-6 to TRBJ1-1, with D unresolved. The CDR3 is 13 residues long. CDR1 SGHVS and CDR2 FNYEAQ come from the germline V gene. Trimming left V 5 bases short and J 0 bases short, with 7 bases between. CDR3 nucleotides: TGTGCCAGCAGCCCCAGGTTGAACACTGAAGCTTTCTTT. Amino acid sequence: CASSPRLNTEAFF.

V and J are TRBV7-8 and TRBJ1-6, with D possibly TRBD1 on 5 matching bases. Trimming left V 2 bases short and J 4 bases short, with 15 bases between. The CDR3 contains 17 residues. Germline V gene sequence: CDR1 SGHVS, CDR2 FQNEAQ. CDR3 DNA: TGTGCCAGCAGCTTATCGGGATATAGACAGTATAATTCACCCCTCCACTTT. This encodes CASSLSGYRQYNSPLHF.

CDR3 residues: CASSFDRGSPLHF. The CDR3 nucleotides are TGTGCCAGCAGCTTTGACAGGGGGTCACCCCTCCACTTT. The genes are TRBV7-2 and TRBJ1-6; 9 nucleotides agree with TRBD1. CDR1 is SGHTA and CDR2 is FQGNSA in the germline V gene. V trimming: 3 bases; J trimming: 10 bases; junction bases outside the gene matches: 1. The CDR3 has 13 residues.

The rearrangement links TRBV5-1 to TRBJ2-3, with 8 bases matching TRBD1. V lost 0 bases, J lost 4 bases, and 10 bases stayed unmatched. The CDR3 totals 17 residues. Looked up from germline, CDR1 is SGHRS and CDR2 is YFSETQ. CDR3 DNA sequence: TGCGCCAGCAGCTTGGGCCCCCAGGGGGCAGTGGCAGATACGCAGTATTTT. Translated, it gives CASSLGPQGAVADTQYF.

The chain has TRBV11-3 and TRBJ2-3; 10 bases agree with TRBD1. After removal of 4 bases from V and 3 bases from J, the junction contained 4 bases not matched to a gene. The CDR3 runs to 15 residues. CDR1 is SGHNT, CDR2 YENEEA, per germline. The CDR3 protein is CASSSPGQGTDTQYF. The CDR3 region has the DNA TGTGCCAGCAGCTCCCCGGGACAGGGGACAGATACGCAGTATTTT.

The chain carries TRBV11-2 and TRBJ1-1; D call uncertain. V lost 2 bases, J lost 5 bases, and 15 bases lay in between. The germline V gene has CDR1 SGHAT and CDR2 FQNNGV. The CDR3 length is 15 residues. Here the CDR3 DNA reads TGTGCCAGCAGCTTAACTATCGGGTTTGGGACTGAAGCTTTCTTT. This sequence encodes CASSLTIGFGTEAFF.

Here the CDR3 reads CASGIFGGGYTF. Here the CDR3 DNA reads TGTGCCAGCGGGATTTTTGGGGGTGGCTACACCTTC. The gene calls are TRBV6-5 and TRBJ1-2; possibly TRBD1 for D (5 bases). CDR1 and CDR2 (germline): MNHEY, SVGAGI. There are 12 residues in the CDR3. The germline V and J ends were trimmed by 8 bases and 7 bases, with 14 bases remaining between them.

The V call is TRBV29-1, the J call TRBJ1-2; D is ambiguous. The germline V and J ends were trimmed by 4 bases and 0 bases, with 9 bases remaining between them. The germline V gene encodes CDR1 SQVTM and CDR2 ANQGSEA. CDR3 size: 13 residues. The CDR3 loop reads CSVVMEPNYGYTF. The CDR3, as DNA: TGCAGCGTTGTCATGGAGCCTAACTATGGCTACACCTTC.